What follows describes a single TCR beta chain. Its antigen is unidentified. Per the germline V gene, CDR1 is MNHEY and CDR2 is SMNVEV (reference sequence). Deletions cut 4 bases from V and 10 bases from J, with 20 bases between. There are 16 residues in the CDR3. The data stem from a study of identical twins. Study outcomes and limitations: Conclusions leaned on cross-sectional statistical analysis and did not track the same donors over time.

TCRdb called the 5' RACE reads again in MiXCR, with one record for every CDR3 protein. The sample yields hundreds of thousands of distinct CDR3 sequences, around a sixth seen once. These sequences were also reported in another study, on T cells expressing NK-cell markers. From that paper: A range of roughly 1.0-8% of CD8+ T cells consisted of dominant NKG2C+ clonotypes in six donors.

Sequencing was done on a sample of PBMCs. The TCR was taken from a woman between 18 and 30 years old in good health. The gene calls are TRBV27 and TRBJ1-6; tentative D call: TRBD1 (5 bases). The CDR3 DNA reads TGTGCCAGCAGTTCATACCCCCCGGGGCGCGGGTCACCCCTCCACTTT. It specifies CASSSYPPGRGSPLHF.